The present entry profiles one T cell receptor beta chain with its context. Original data processing: Scientists estimated how many nucleated cells there were by amplifying reference gene primers. Assay used: immunoSEQ multiplex PCR; TCRdb lists only in-frame clones, some missing. Clone size and the V and J calls come from that table; the DNA yielded D and trimming. The table lists about 110,000 clones, around 86% of them singletons. V shed 1 base and J 5 bases; nucleotides not matched to a gene: 4. Germline assignment: CDR1 SGHNT and CDR2 YYREEE (reference sequence). This CDR3 has 15 amino acids. The sample belongs to a study of blood T cell repertoires in COVID-19.

The sample comprised peripheral blood. V gene TRBV5-4 combines with J gene TRBJ1-1; 11 bases map to TRBD1. The origin of this receptor is a man aged 35-49 years with acute or convalescent COVID-19. The CDR3, as DNA: TGTGCCAGCAGCTTGTGGACAGGGGGCTATACTGAAGCTTTCTTT. Residues: CASSLWTGGYTEAFF.